This T cell receptor (beta chain) appears in the sequencing data of a study of blood T cell repertoires in COVID-19. The overall study: Samples came from the United States, Italy and Spain, spanning acute and convalescent COVID-19. T cells, B-cell-depleted T cells, or PBMCs provided the cDNA or gDNA that served as material.

Original handling: Amplified reference gene primers provided the basis for estimating nucleated cell counts. TCRdb's copy holds only in-frame clones and misses some; the assay was immunoSEQ multiplex PCR. The DNA gave D and trimming, while V, J and clone size come from that table. The sample carries about 120,000 clones, approximately 84% recorded once. V was clipped by 4 bases and J by 0 bases; unmatched bases: 5. Germline V gene data show CDR1 as SGHRS and CDR2 as YFSETQ. The CDR3 length is 18 residues. This receptor was taken from a man aged 65 to 85 with acute or convalescent COVID-19. Specimen: peripheral blood. The J gene is TRBJ2-1, the V gene TRBV5-1; TRBD2 agrees at 15 bases. This CDR3 reads CASSKGLAGGSSYNEQFF. The CDR3 region has the DNA TGCGCCAGCAGCAAGGGACTAGCGGGGGGTTCCTCCTACAATGAGCAGTTCTTC.